These 10 T cell receptor beta chains originate from one sample sequenced in a study of T cell changes during pregnancy in multiple sclerosis. TCRdb's table, derived via immunoSEQ multiplex PCR, lists solely in-frame clones and lacks some. The sample holds roughly 89,000 clones; 90% to 95% are singletons and the top ten take 3.5% to 4.5%. This specimen was peripheral blood, taken in the first trimester of pregnancy. These receptors all stem from a female donor with multiple sclerosis, enrolled in a pregnancy study.

This clone came up once. The chain recombines TRBV15 with TRBJ2-1, with 14 positions matching TRBD2. The CDR3 is 20 amino acids. The J segment lost 2 bases and the V segment lost 1 base, leaving 10 bases of the junction unmatched. Per the germline V gene, CDR1 is LNHNV and CDR2 is YYDKDF (reference sequence). CDR3 sequence reads: CATSRGLAGGLGRTYNEQFF. CDR3 DNA: TGTGCCACCAGCAGAGGACTAGCGGGGGGGCTTGGGCGGACCTACAATGAGCAGTTCTTC. Combining the CDR3 with reference TRBV15 and TRBJ2-1 gives the whole variable domain DAMVIQNPRYQVTQFGKPVTLSCSQTLNHNVMYWYQQKSSQAPKLLFHYYDKDFNNEADTPDNFQSRRPNTSFCFLDIRSPGLGDTAMYLCATSRGLAGGLGRTYNEQFFGPGTRLTVL.

CDR3 nucleotide sequence: TGTGCCAGCAGTCCCACCCCTCTAGTCGAGAATGAGCAGTTCTTC. This sequence encodes CASSPTPLVENEQFF. J is TRBJ2-1 and V is TRBV7-2; D is ambiguous. There are 15 residues in the CDR3. V dropped 6 bases and J dropped 7 bases, with 19 bases sitting between them. Per the germline V gene, CDR1 is SGHTA and CDR2 is FQGNSA.

V and J are TRBV9 and TRBJ1-2; D is unclear. Trimming removed 0 bases at V and 8 bases at J, with 11 bases between. CDR3 length: 13 residues. In germline, CDR1 is SGDLS, CDR2 YYNGEE. The CDR3 DNA reads TGTGCCAGCAGCGTAGTAGCCGGGTTCGGCTACACCTTC. Translation: CASSVVAGFGYTF. The entire variable domain, with the rest obtained from reference TRBV9 and TRBJ1-2, is as follows: DSGVTQTPKHLITATGQRVTLRCSPRSGDLSVYWYQQSLDQGLQFLIQYYNGEERAKGNILERFSAQQFPDLHSELNLSSLELGDSALYFCASSVVAGFGYTFGSGTRLTVV.

This clone is a singleton in its sample. The genes are TRBV5-1 and TRBJ2-7; TRBD1 matches at 11 bases. V gave up 4 bases and J gave up 7 bases; unmatched junction bases: 10. Per germline, CDR1 SGHRS and CDR2 YFSETQ. The CDR3 is made up of 15 amino acids. CDR3 bases: TGCGCCAGCAGCCCGGGACAGGGGGTGAATCGGGAGCAGTACTTC. The encoded protein is CASSPGQGVNREQYF. Complete variable domain (other parts from reference TRBV5-1 and TRBJ2-7): KAGVTQTPRYLIKTRGQQVTLSCSPISGHRSVSWYQQTPGQGLQFLFEYFSETQRNKGNFPGRFSGRQFSNSRSEMNVSTLELGDSALYLCASSPGQGVNREQYFGPGTRLTVT.

The chain is built from TRBV6-4 and TRBJ2-7, with 7 bases lining up with TRBD1. The CDR3 runs 16 residues. CDR1 and CDR2 from the germline V gene are MRHNA and SNTAGT. Trimming took 0 bases from V and 4 from J; bases not matched to a gene: 9. This chain's CDR3 is CASSDSKTGRIYEQYF. The CDR3, as DNA: TGTGCCAGCAGTGACTCGAAGACAGGGAGAATATACGAGCAGTACTTC.

The rearrangement uses TRBV27 and TRBJ2-7; D not resolved. Trimming took off 6 bases at V and 0 bases at J, with 3 bases between the two ends. The CDR3 contains 11 residues. In germline, CDR1 is MNHEY, CDR2 SMNVEV (reference sequence). The CDR3: CASSGSYEQYF. Here the CDR3 DNA reads TGTGCCAGCAGCGGCTCCTACGAGCAGTACTTC.

V is TRBV18 and J is TRBJ2-3; a weak D match, TRBD2 (6 bases). This CDR3 has 15 residues. Germline V gene sequence: CDR1 KGHSH, CDR2 LQKENI. The V end was cut by 2 bases, the J end by 2 bases, with 11 bases between. CDR3 in DNA: TGTGCCAGCTCACCAACCAGCGGGCACACAGATACGCAGTATTTT. Translating gives CASSPTSGHTDTQYF.

This chain uses TRBV29-1 with TRBJ2-1; TRBD2 matches 9 bases. CDR1 SQVTM and CDR2 ANQGSEA come from the germline V gene. The CDR3 has 13 amino acids. V dropped 7 bases and J dropped 9; count of bases not matched to a gene: 10. The CDR3 coding sequence is TGCAGCGCCGGGCGGGGGGGCCGAGTTGAGCAGTTCTTC. Its translation is CSAGRGGRVEQFF.

The CDR3 spells CAISPSDGGGVFSGELFF. DNA of the CDR3: TGTGCCATCAGCCCCTCGGATGGGGGGGGCGTGTTCAGCGGGGAGCTGTTTTTT. The chain links TRBV10-3 to TRBJ2-2, with D tentatively TRBD2 (7 bases). V lost 6 bases to trimming and J lost 7 bases, with 27 bases between them. The CDR3 contains 18 residues. Per the germline V gene, CDR1 is ENHRY and CDR2 is SYGVKD.

A single count supports this clone. This rearrangement joins TRBV19 to TRBJ1-5; D is possibly TRBD1 (5 bases). V lost 7 bases and J lost 4, with 17 bases in between. Germline assignment: CDR1 LNHDA and CDR2 SQIVND (reference sequence). The CDR3 length is 15 residues. The CDR3 DNA follows: TGTGCCAGTATTAGGTCAGGGTACCCAAATCAGCCCCAGCATTTT. Its translation is CASIRSGYPNQPQHF.